The next 21 T cell receptor beta chains were all read from a single sample in a study of blood T cells in healthy people across ages. Primed by a sample-barcoded 5' primer and a J-beta primer mix, a second PCR proceeded for roughly 6 to 12 cycles. Via MiXCR, TCRdb re-called the 5' RACE reads, giving one row per CDR3 protein. The sample lists roughly 550,000 distinct CDR3 sequences; less than 25% were seen once. These data also featured in a second study, about T cells of mothers and their children.

Material: blood. The source of these receptors is a boy aged 5-17 years in good health.

This chain connects TRBV6-5 to TRBJ2-3; TRBD1 aligns across 11 bases. Per germline, CDR1 MNHEY and CDR2 SVGAGI. The CDR3 extends over 16 amino acids. Trimming cost V 2 bases and J 8 bases; bases outside gene matches: 9. The CDR3 DNA reads as TGTGCCAGCAGTTACGAAAAGGGGACAGGGGGTCGTACGCAGTATTTT. The encoded protein is CASSYEKGTGGRTQYF.

This clonotype has only a few counts. V is TRBV20-1 and J is TRBJ2-1; 11 bases agree with TRBD2. This CDR3 has 16 residues. Germline V gene data show CDR1 as DFQATT and CDR2 as SNEGSKA (reference sequence). The ends lost 5 bases at V and 7 bases at J; junction bases unmatched: 13. As DNA, the CDR3 is TGCAGTGCTTCCGGTGGGGCTAGCGGGAGGAGTAATGAGCAGTTCTTC. It specifies CSASGGASGRSNEQFF.

A few counts support this clonotype. The chain uses TRBV5-6 and TRBJ1-1, with D perhaps TRBD1 (6 bases). The V gene lost 3 bases and the J gene lost 1 base, with 7 bases spanning the gap. Germline V CDR1 and CDR2: SGHDT, YYEEEE. The CDR3 runs 13 residues. The CDR3, as DNA: TGTGCCAGCAGCTGGACAGCGAACACTGAAGCTTTCTTT. Translation: CASSWTANTEAFF.

V usage is TRBV4-1 and J usage is TRBJ2-2, with 8 bases that match TRBD2. Germline CDR1 MGHRA, CDR2 YSYEKL. This CDR3 comprises 13 residues. V was pared by 11 bases and J by 4 bases, with 6 bases of the junction left unmatched. The CDR3 is CASGGGTTGELFF. The CDR3 DNA is TGCGCCTCCGGCGGGGGGACCACCGGGGAGCTGTTTTTT.

The J gene is TRBJ2-5, the V gene TRBV6-1; TRBD2 matches at 7 bases. Matching the DNA end better, TRBJ2-1 makes the J call doubtful. The CDR3 covers 15 residues. Germline V CDR1 and CDR2: MNHNS, SASEGT. The CDR3 sequence is CASSDWLAEGNEQFF. The CDR3, as DNA: TGTGCCAGCAGTGATTGGCTAGCGGAGGGCAATGAGCAGTTCTTC.

The rearrangement joins TRBV7-8 to TRBJ2-4; D is possibly TRBD1 or TRBD2 (5 bases each). The CDR3 contains 14 residues. The ends were cut back, 5 bases at V and 10 bases at J, with 18 bases in the middle. Per the germline V gene, CDR1 is SGHVS and CDR2 is FQNEAQ. CDR3 sequence: CASSLLGDRGIQYF. The CDR3 coding sequence is TGTGCCAGCAGCCTACTGGGGGATAGAGGAATTCAGTACTTC.

The table lists this clonotype with a few counts. The chain recombines TRBV12-3 or TRBV12-4 with TRBJ2-4; D unclear. Trimming removed 3 bases at V and 3 bases at J, with 3 bases between. The CDR3 extends over 12 amino acids. The CDR3 DNA sequence: TGTGCCAGCAGTTTTAACAAAAACATTCAGTACTTC. Protein: CASSFNKNIQYF.

The CDR3 DNA reads TGTGCCAGCAGGCCCGCCGGGGAGGGAGAGACCCAGTACTTC. This gives the protein CASRPAGEGETQYF. The genes are TRBV27 and TRBJ2-5; the match to TRBD2 covers 7 bases. Germline-derived CDR1 and CDR2 are MNHEY and SMNVEV (reference sequence). V was clipped by 6 bases and J by 4 bases; unmatched bases: 8. CDR3 length: 14 residues.

This clonotype came up a few times. The rearrangement uses TRBV25-1 and TRBJ2-5; 7 nucleotides align to TRBD2. Gene TRBJ2-1 matches the end of the DNA better, so the J call may be wrong. CDR1 and CDR2 from the germline V gene are MGHDK and SYGVNS. The CDR3 has 11 residues. CDR3 region: CASWEGLEQFF. The CDR3 DNA reads TGTGCCAGCTGGGAGGGTCTTGAGCAGTTCTTC.

A word on this clonotype: Relative to the germline gene, one junction end is altered; a read error may explain this. The chain carries TRBV20-1 and TRBJ2-4, with 9 bases aligning to TRBD1. The CDR3 length is 14 residues. Germline CDR1 is DFQATT and CDR2 is SNEGSKA (reference sequence). CDR3 nucleotide sequence: TGCAGTGCCCAGGGGACAGGGAATTGGAACATTCAGCACTTC. Translating gives CSAQGTGNWNIQHF.

The chain links TRBV7-2 to TRBJ1-4; D remains unclear. In germline, CDR1 is SGHTA, CDR2 FQGNSA. The CDR3 length is 13 residues. V was trimmed by 3 bases and J by 4 bases, leaving 6 bases between them. CDR3 sequence (DNA): TGTGCCAGCAGCTTCGGAAGTAATGAAAAACTGTTTTTT. Its protein product is CASSFGSNEKLFF.

Points on this clonotype: A junction end diverges from the germline sequence, so it may reflect a read error. V usage is TRBV7-3 and J usage is TRBJ2-2; D may be TRBD1 (5 bases). CDR3 length: 14 amino acids. The germline V gene encodes CDR1 SGHTA and CDR2 FQGTGA. CDR3 DNA sequence: TGTGCCAGCAGCTTATACAGGAACACCAGGGAGCTGTTTTTT. This gives the protein CASSLYRNTRELFF.

The rearrangement links TRBV6-2 or TRBV6-3 to TRBJ2-5, with unresolved D. This CDR3 comprises 14 residues. Germline V lookup: CDR1 MNHEY, CDR2 SVGEGT. V shed 5 bases and J shed 0 bases, with 10 bases lying between them. CDR3 bases: TGTGCCAGCAGTATTGGTCAGAACCAAGAGACCCAGTACTTC. As protein: CASSIGQNQETQYF.

The chain carries TRBV7-8 and TRBJ2-7; tentative D call: TRBD1 (6 bases). Gene TRBJ2-1 matches the end of the DNA better, so the J call may be wrong. Germline lookup yields CDR1 SGHVS and CDR2 FQNEAQ. The CDR3 has 15 residues. The CDR3 sequence: CASSLALGALNEQFF. Here the CDR3 DNA reads TGTGCCAGCAGCTTAGCGCTGGGGGCCCTCAATGAGCAGTTCTTC.

This clonotype was found a few times. V is TRBV12-3 or TRBV12-4 and J is TRBJ2-1, with 7 positions matching TRBD2. This CDR3 region has 14 residues. J gave up 3 bases and V 8 bases, and 7 bases lay outside the gene matches. The DNA for the CDR3 is TGTGCCAGCCTTGTAGCGGGCATCTACAATGAGCAGTTCTTC. Protein: CASLVAGIYNEQFF.

This clonotype was detected once. The chain employs TRBV4-1 and TRBJ2-5, with TRBD1 as a possible D gene (6 bases). Germline-derived CDR1 and CDR2 are MGHRA and YSYEKL. The CDR3 consists of 14 residues. Trimming stripped 0 bases from V and 13 bases from J, with 18 bases between. CDR3 protein: CASSQDNQGTQLYF. As DNA, the CDR3 is TGCGCCAGCAGCCAAGATAACCAGGGGACCCAGCTGTACTTC.

This clonotype was observed a handful of times. V is TRBV7-6 and J is TRBJ2-1; D is unclear. Germline-derived CDR1 and CDR2 are SGHVS and FNYEAQ. CDR3 size: 11 residues. Trimming left V 1 base short and J 13 bases short, with 8 bases between. The CDR3 bases are TGTGCCAGCAGCTTAGGCTCTTTCCAGTTCTTC. This sequence encodes CASSLGSFQFF.

J is TRBJ2-1 and V is TRBV9; 7 nucleotides align to TRBD2. The CDR3 is made up of 12 amino acids. Germline trimming cut 5 bases from V and 8 bases from J; bases unmatched to any gene: 4. Germline V CDR1 and CDR2: SGDLS, YYNGEE. DNA for the CDR3: TGTGCCAGCAGGGCGGGGAGGGATGAGCAGTTCTTC. It yields the protein CASRAGRDEQFF. Combining the CDR3 with reference TRBV9 and TRBJ2-1 gives the whole variable domain DSGVTQTPKHLITATGQRVTLRCSPRSGDLSVYWYQQSLDQGLQFLIQYYNGEERAKGNILERFSAQQFPDLHSELNLSSLELGDSALYFCASRAGRDEQFFGPGTRLTVL.

The J gene is TRBJ2-7, the V gene TRBV28, with D maybe TRBD2 (7 bases). Trimming left V 4 bases short and J 2 bases short, with 15 bases between. CDR1 and CDR2 from the germline V gene are MDHEN and SYDVKM. The CDR3 length is 15 residues. The CDR3 spells CASSSLGGAPYEQYF. In DNA form, the CDR3 reads TGTGCCAGCAGTTCTCTAGGGGGGGCCCCCTACGAGCAGTACTTC.

This clonotype was counted between two and nine times. The chain is built from TRBV7-2 and TRBJ2-7, with 10 nucleotides matching TRBD2. This CDR3 is built from 17 residues. The ends lost 5 bases at V and 3 bases at J; junction bases unmatched: 13. Germline CDR1 is SGHTA and CDR2 is FQGNSA. The CDR3 region has the DNA TGTGCCAGCAGCCCCCTAGCGGGAGCCCTCTGGCTCTACGAGCAGTACTTC. This codes for CASSPLAGALWLYEQYF.

This chain links TRBV5-4 with TRBJ1-2, with D tentatively TRBD1 (6 bases). V was pared by 3 bases and J by 4 bases, with 19 bases between. The CDR3 loop spans 16 amino acids. Germline CDR1 reads SGHNT; CDR2 reads YYREEE (reference sequence). The DNA of the CDR3 is TGTGCCAGCAGCTCTGGTTTTGGGGGCGAGACCTATGGCTACACCTTC. It yields the protein CASSSGFGGETYGYTF.